This T cell receptor beta chain was profiled in a study of vaccination and CD4 T cells after COVID-19. Across the whole study: Post-vaccination specimens were collected at a median of about 68 days following dose two (range 14 to 241).

The time point denotes: late sampling 161 to 241 days after vaccination in a few convalescent patients. Treatment described: roughly 11-day PBMC culture with coronavirus spike peptide pools or control peptides (ViraFEST assay). CDR3 length: 17 amino acids. V shed 1 base and J shed 7 bases, with 22 bases lying between them. Germline CDR1 and CDR2: SEHNR and FQNEAQ (reference sequence). Note on this clonotype: Its antigen is still unknown.

The Oncomine TCR Beta short-read assay was what sequenced the DNA obtained from cultured CD4+ T cells. Scientists extracted genomic DNA from CD4+ T cells grown in culture. TCRdb re-analysed the PCR reads in MiXCR, keeping a single row per CDR3 protein. The data show roughly 15,000 distinct CDR3 sequences, with around 50% seen just once and less than 20% held by the top ten. The sequence was collected from a human donor who had recovered from COVID-19. The input for sequencing was CD4+ T cells from blood, cultured in vitro, taken about 7 months after SARS-CoV-2 vaccination. The rearrangement joins TRBV7-9 to TRBJ1-2; tentatively, D is TRBD1 (6 bases). CDR3 DNA sequence: TGTGCCAGCAGCTTAGGGGGGGTTATCGGGGGCGCCCGTGGCTACACCTTC. It encodes CASSLGGVIGGARGYTF.